This T cell receptor beta chain comes out of a study of OX40 agonist ivuxolimab in advanced cancers. At the level of the study: Participants averaged approximately 65 years of age (range roughly 23 to 79) and were around 80% male.

Sequencing was performed with immunoSEQ multiplex PCR; in TCRdb, only in-frame clones are kept and a portion is missing. Among 50,000 to 80,000 clones listed, approximately 79% were seen once. The V and J ends lost 2 bases and 3 bases respectively, with 14 bases between them. The germline CDR1 and CDR2 sequences are LGHNT and FRNRAP. The CDR3 sequence is 16 residues long. The sample consisted of CD4+ or CD8+ T cells sorted from blood, taken in a trial of the OX40 agonist ivuxolimab. This clonotype originated in an adult with an advanced solid tumor such as melanoma, head and neck, liver or kidney cancer. This chain uses TRBV12-5 with TRBJ1-5; D is possibly TRBD1 (6 bases). Here the CDR3 DNA reads TGTGCTAGTGGTTTGAGGGGGGGAGGGATCAATCAGCCCCAGCATTTT. The encoded protein is CASGLRGGGINQPQHF.